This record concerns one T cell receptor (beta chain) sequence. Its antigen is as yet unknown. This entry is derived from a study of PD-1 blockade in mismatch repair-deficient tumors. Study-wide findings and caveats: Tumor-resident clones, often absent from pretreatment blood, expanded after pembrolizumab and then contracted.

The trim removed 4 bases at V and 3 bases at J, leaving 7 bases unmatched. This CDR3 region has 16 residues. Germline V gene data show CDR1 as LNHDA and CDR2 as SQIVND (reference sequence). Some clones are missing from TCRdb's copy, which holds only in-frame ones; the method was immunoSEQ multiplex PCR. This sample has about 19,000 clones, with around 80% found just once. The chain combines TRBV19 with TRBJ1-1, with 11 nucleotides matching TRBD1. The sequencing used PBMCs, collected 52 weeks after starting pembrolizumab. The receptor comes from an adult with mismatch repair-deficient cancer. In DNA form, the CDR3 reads TGTGCCAGTAGTACTTACCCGGGACAGGGGGACACTGAAGCTTTCTTT. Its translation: CASSTYPGQGDTEAFF.